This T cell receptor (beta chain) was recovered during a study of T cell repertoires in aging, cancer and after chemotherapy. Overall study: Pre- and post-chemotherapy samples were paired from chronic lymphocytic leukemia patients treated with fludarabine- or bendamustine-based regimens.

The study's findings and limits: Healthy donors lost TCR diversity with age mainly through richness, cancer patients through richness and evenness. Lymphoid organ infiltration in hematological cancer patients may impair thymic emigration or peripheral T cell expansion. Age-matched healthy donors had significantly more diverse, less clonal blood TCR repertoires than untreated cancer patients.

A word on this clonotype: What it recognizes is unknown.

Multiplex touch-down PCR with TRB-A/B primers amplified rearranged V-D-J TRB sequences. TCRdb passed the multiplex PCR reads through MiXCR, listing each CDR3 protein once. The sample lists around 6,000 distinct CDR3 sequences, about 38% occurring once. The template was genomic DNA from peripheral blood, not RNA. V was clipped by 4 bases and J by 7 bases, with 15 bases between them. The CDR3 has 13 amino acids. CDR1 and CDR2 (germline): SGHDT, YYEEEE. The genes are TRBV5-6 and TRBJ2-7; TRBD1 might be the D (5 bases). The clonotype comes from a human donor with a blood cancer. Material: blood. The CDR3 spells CASSPRTRGEQYF. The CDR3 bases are TGTGCCAGCAGCCCGCGGACAAGAGGAGAGCAGTACTTC.